These 9 T cell receptor beta chains originate from one sample sequenced in a study of blood T cell repertoires in COVID-19. Sequenced by immunoSEQ multiplex PCR; TCRdb stores in-frame clones only, minus some. There are a few hundred thousand clones in the sample; around 80% occur only once, and less than 3.5% lies in the top ten. Source material: peripheral blood. The receptors here all came from a man aged 50 or older with active or convalescent COVID-19.

This chain links TRBV29-1 with TRBJ2-1; 9 nucleotides line up with TRBD2. The CDR3 runs to 17 residues. Trimming removed 1 base from V and 3 bases from J; junction bases left unmatched: 10. In germline, CDR1 is SQVTM, CDR2 ANQGSEA. CDR3: CSVEVQAGGINYNEQFF. In DNA, the CDR3 is TGCAGCGTTGAAGTTCAAGCGGGAGGAATTAACTACAATGAGCAGTTCTTC.

This sequence joins TRBV7-9 and TRBJ1-1; a weak D match, TRBD1 (6 bases). Germline lookup yields CDR1 SEHNR and CDR2 FQNEAQ (reference sequence). V lost 5 bases and J 1 base, leaving 11 bases between the germline ends. The CDR3 covers 14 residues. CDR3 coding DNA: TGTGCCAGCAGCCCTCCGACAGGGAACACTGAAGCTTTCTTT. Amino acid sequence: CASSPPTGNTEAFF.

This clone turned up a few times. The chain couples TRBV5-4 to TRBJ2-2; D uncertain. Trimming left V 4 bases short and J 7 bases short, with 14 bases between. There are 14 residues in the CDR3. Germline V CDR1 and CDR2: SGHNT, YYREEE (reference sequence). In DNA, the CDR3 is TGTGCCAGCAGCCTTGAACCGCCTAGCGGGGAGCTGTTTTTT. Amino acid sequence: CASSLEPPSGELFF. Complete variable domain (other parts from reference TRBV5-4 and TRBJ2-2): ETGVTQSPTHLIKTRGQQVTLRCSSQSGHNTVSWYQQALGQGPQFIFQYYREEENGRGNFPPRFSGLQFPNYSSELNVNALELDDSALYLCASSLEPPSGELFFGEGSRLTVL.

The V call is TRBV6-1, the J call TRBJ2-6; D remains unclear. The CDR3 loop spans 15 amino acids. Per the germline V gene, CDR1 is MNHNS and CDR2 is SASEGT. Trimming stripped 3 bases from V and 0 bases from J, with 6 bases between. CDR3 sequence reads: CASSDSFSGANVLTF. CDR3 in DNA: TGTGCCAGCAGTGATTCGTTCTCTGGGGCCAACGTCCTGACTTTC.

This chain joins TRBV30 and TRBJ1-2; TRBD1 is a possible D gene (5 bases). CDR1 is GTSNPN, CDR2 SVGIG, per germline (reference sequence). The CDR3 totals 13 residues. The V end lost 6 bases, the J end lost 4 bases, and 15 bases lay between the germline ends. The CDR3 loop is CACREGPFYGYTF. The CDR3 nucleotides read TGTGCCTGCCGGGAGGGGCCTTTCTATGGCTACACCTTC.

This clone was seen just once. The V and J genes are TRBV27 and TRBJ1-2, with D uncertain. The CDR3 extends over 14 amino acids. Trimming shortened V by 1 base and J by 8 bases, and 14 bases separated the two germline ends. Germline CDR1 and CDR2: MNHEY and SMNVEV (reference sequence). The CDR3 loop reads CASSLWREGYGYTF. The CDR3 DNA sequence: TGTGCCAGCAGTTTATGGAGGGAGGGATACGGCTACACCTTC.

CDR3 nucleotides: TGTGCCAGCAGTACCTCTCCGGGATCTGCCTACGAGCAGTACTTC. Protein sequence: CASSTSPGSAYEQYF. The chain has TRBV7-3 and TRBJ2-7, with D perhaps TRBD2 (5 bases). Between the trimmed V and J ends, which lost 6 bases and 2 bases, there was a span of 17 bases. CDR1 is SGHTA, CDR2 FQGTGA, per germline. There are 15 residues in the CDR3.

The rearrangement joins TRBV28 to TRBJ1-1, with TRBD1 matching over 9 bases. V dropped 5 bases and J dropped 1; count of bases not matched to a gene: 5. Germline loops: CDR1 MDHEN, CDR2 SYDVKM. This CDR3 has 15 residues. CDR3 protein: CASSPTGGGNTEAFF. The CDR3 DNA follows: TGTGCCAGCAGTCCGACAGGGGGTGGGAACACTGAAGCTTTCTTT.

The chain is built from TRBV20-1 and TRBJ1-5; 12 bases map to TRBD1. Per germline, CDR1 DFQATT and CDR2 SNEGSKA (reference sequence). The CDR3 covers 19 residues. Trimming at V came to 3 bases and at J to 5 bases, leaving 17 bases not matched to a gene. The CDR3 DNA sequence: TGCAGTGCTAGTGGGGCAAATCTCGGGACAGGGGGCGGTTATCAGCCCCAGCATTTT. Translating gives CSASGANLGTGGGYQPQHF.